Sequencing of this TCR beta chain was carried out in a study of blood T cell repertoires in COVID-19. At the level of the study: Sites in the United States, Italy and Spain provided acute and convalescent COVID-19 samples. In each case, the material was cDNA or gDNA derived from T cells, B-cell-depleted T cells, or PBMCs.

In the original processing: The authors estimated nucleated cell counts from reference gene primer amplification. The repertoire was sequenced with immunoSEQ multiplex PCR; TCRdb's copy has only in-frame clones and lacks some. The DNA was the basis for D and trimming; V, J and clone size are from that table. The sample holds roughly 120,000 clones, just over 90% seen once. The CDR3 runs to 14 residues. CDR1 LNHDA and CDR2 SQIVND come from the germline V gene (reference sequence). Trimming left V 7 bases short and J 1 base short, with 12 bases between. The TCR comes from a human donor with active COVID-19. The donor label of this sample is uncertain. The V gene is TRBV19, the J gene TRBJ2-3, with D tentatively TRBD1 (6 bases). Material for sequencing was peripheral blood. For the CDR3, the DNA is TGTGCCAGTACCCAGGGGCTCGGCACAGATACGCAGTATTTT. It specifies CASTQGLGTDTQYF.